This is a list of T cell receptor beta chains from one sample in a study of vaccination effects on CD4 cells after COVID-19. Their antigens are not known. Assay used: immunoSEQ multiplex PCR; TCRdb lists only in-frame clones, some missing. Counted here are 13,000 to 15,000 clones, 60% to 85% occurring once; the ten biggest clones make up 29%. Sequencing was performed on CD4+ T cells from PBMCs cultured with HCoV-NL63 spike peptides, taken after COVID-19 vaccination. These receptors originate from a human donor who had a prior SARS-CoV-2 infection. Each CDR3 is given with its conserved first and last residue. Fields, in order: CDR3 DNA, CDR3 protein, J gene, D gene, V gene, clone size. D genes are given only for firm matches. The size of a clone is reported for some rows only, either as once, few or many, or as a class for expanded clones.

DNA: TGCGCCAGCAGGCGGGACAGGGGATTCTATGGCTACACCTTC; CDR3: CASRRDRGFYGYTF; J: TRBJ1-2; D: TRBD1; V: TRBV5-1; size: -
DNA: TGTGCCAGCAGCCCCAATAGCGGGAGCGCAGATACGCAGTATTTT; CDR3: CASSPNSGSADTQYF; J: TRBJ2-3; D: TRBD2; V: TRBV5-4; size: -
DNA: TGTGCCAGCAGCCAACAACGAAATTCACCCCTCCACTTT; CDR3: CASSQQRNSPLHF; J: TRBJ1-6; D: -; V: TRBV12-3/TRBV12-4; size: -
DNA: TGTGCCAGCAGCTTGGCCTCGGGGGCCGGAACTGTAGCCAAAAACATTCAGTACTTC; CDR3: CASSLASGAGTVAKNIQYF; J: TRBJ2-4; D: -; V: TRBV5-4; size: -
DNA: TGTGCCAGCAGCCAACCTCCCTCCGTAAACTATGGCTACACCTTC; CDR3: CASSQPPSVNYGYTF; J: TRBJ1-2; D: -; V: TRBV4-2; size: -
DNA: TGCAGCGTCCGGGTAGCAGTCCCAGATACGCAGTATTTT; CDR3: CSVRVAVPDTQYF; J: TRBJ2-3; D: -; V: TRBV29-1; size: once
DNA: TGCAGCGTTGGGGACAGCTCCTCCTACAATGAGCAGTTCTTC; CDR3: CSVGDSSSYNEQFF; J: TRBJ2-1; D: TRBD1; V: TRBV29-1; size: -
DNA: TGTGCCAGTAGTTTACAGGGTGTATATGGCTACACCTTC; CDR3: CASSLQGVYGYTF; J: TRBJ1-2; D: -; V: TRBV19; size: -
DNA: TGTGCCAGCAGCCCATCCATGGCCTCACCCCTCCACTTT; CDR3: CASSPSMASPLHF; J: TRBJ1-6; D: -; V: TRBV3-1/TRBV3-2; size: -
DNA: TGCGCCAGCAGGGAGGGACCTCTCAGCACAGATACGCAGTATTTT; CDR3: CASREGPLSTDTQYF; J: TRBJ2-3; D: -; V: TRBV4-3; size: -
DNA: TGCAGCGTTGTCTTGGGGAAGGGCACTGAAGCTTTCTTT; CDR3: CSVVLGKGTEAFF; J: TRBJ1-1; D: -; V: TRBV29-1; size: -
DNA: TGTGCCAGCAGCTCCGCGGGACCGGGTGAAGCTTTCTTT; CDR3: CASSSAGPGEAFF; J: TRBJ1-1; D: -; V: TRBV7-8; size: -
DNA: TGTGCCAGCAGTTCGCTAGCGGGGGAATACAATGAGCAGTTCTTC; CDR3: CASSSLAGEYNEQFF; J: TRBJ2-1; D: TRBD2; V: TRBV6-5; size: -
DNA: TGTGCCAGCAGCGCCAGGGGACCTGGAAACACCATATATTTT; CDR3: CASSARGPGNTIYF; J: TRBJ1-3; D: -; V: TRBV9; size: few
DNA: TGCAGCGTTGTGAGGGGGAGGGCAGATACGCAGTATTTT; CDR3: CSVVRGRADTQYF; J: TRBJ2-3; D: -; V: TRBV29-1; size: -
DNA: TGTGCCAGCAGCTTTGGAATTGGTCTAGCGGGAGTTGAGACCCAGTACTTC; CDR3: CASSFGIGLAGVETQYF; J: TRBJ2-5; D: TRBD2; V: TRBV7-3; size: -
DNA: TGCGCCAGCAGCCAAGCGCTAGCGGGGCTCTACACCGGGGAGCTGTTTTTT; CDR3: CASSQALAGLYTGELFF; J: TRBJ2-2; D: TRBD2; V: TRBV4-3; size: -
DNA: TGTGCCAGCAGTGAAAGGGCAGATACGCAGTATTTT; CDR3: CASSERADTQYF; J: TRBJ2-3; D: -; V: TRBV2; size: -
DNA: TGTGCCAGCAGCCCAACGGGGCGGCCCTACAATGAGCAGTTCTTC; CDR3: CASSPTGRPYNEQFF; J: TRBJ2-1; D: -; V: TRBV11-3; size: once
DNA: TGTGCCTGTAGTCCGCAGGGTATAGCCAAAAACATTCAGTACTTC; CDR3: CACSPQGIAKNIQYF; J: TRBJ2-4; D: -; V: TRBV30; size: -
DNA: TGTGCCAGCAGCTTAGGGTCTAGGAGCGGACAAGAGACCCAGTACTTC; CDR3: CASSLGSRSGQETQYF; J: TRBJ2-5; D: -; V: TRBV7-2; size: -
DNA: TGTGCCAGCAGGCGGCTCTCCTACAATGAGCAGTTCTTC; CDR3: CASRRLSYNEQFF; J: TRBJ2-1; D: -; V: TRBV2; size: -
DNA: TGCGCCAGCAGCTTGGTACCTGAGCGTACGCAGTATTTT; CDR3: CASSLVPERTQYF; J: TRBJ2-3; D: -; V: TRBV5-1; size: -
DNA: TGTGCCTGGAGTGGGTCGGGGCCCCGGAATCAGCCCCAGCATTTT; CDR3: CAWSGSGPRNQPQHF; J: TRBJ1-5; D: -; V: TRBV30; size: once
DNA: TGCGCCAGCAGTTTCGGACAGGGAAAGGAAGAGACCCAGTACTTC; CDR3: CASSFGQGKEETQYF; J: TRBJ2-5; D: TRBD1; V: TRBV5-1; size: -
DNA: TGTGCCAGCAGCTTAGCAGGAATAGCGGGAGTTCCATCTGGGCAGTACTTC; CDR3: CASSLAGIAGVPSGQYF; J: TRBJ2-7; D: TRBD2; V: TRBV7-6; size: -